This passage covers 20 T cell receptor beta chains from one sample sequenced in a study of T cells in Graves' hyperthyroidism and ophthalmopathy (dated by TCRdb to between 2018 and 2020). Receptor libraries were prepared by multiplex PCR. The sequencer was an Illumina HiSeq 2000. TCR beta CDR3 regions were amplified from RNA transcripts. For the first round of RT-PCR on the TCR CDR3, the HTBI primer set was used together with the Qiagen OneStep RT-PCR kit. TCRdb reanalyzed the raw reads on its own, using fastp at Q25 for trimming and MiXCR for clone calling, and kept in-frame beta chains. Here each entry gathers all rows of one CDR3 protein and keeps the most common genes and DNA. The sample profile shows around 600,000 distinct CDR3 sequences; 15% to 18% of them were found once. Around 7.8% of the sample is held by the ten biggest clonotypes. Material: blood. The receptors come from a woman in her twenties or thirties with Graves' hyperthyroidism.

There are a few counts of this clonotype. The chain uses TRBV7-2 and TRBJ1-2; the match to TRBD1 covers 12 bases. The CDR3 runs to 16 residues. V lost 3 bases to trimming and J lost 6 bases; unmatched junction nucleotides: 8. From germline, CDR1 is SGHTA and CDR2 FQGNSA. The CDR3 nucleotides are TGTGCCAGCAGCTTGGGGACAGGGGGCGCGGGTGATGGCTACACCTTC. Amino acid sequence: CASSLGTGGAGDGYTF.

The chain has TRBV7-9 and TRBJ2-2, with 7 positions matching TRBD2. There are 15 residues in the CDR3. Per germline, CDR1 SEHNR and CDR2 FQNEAQ (reference sequence). Trimming removed 4 bases from V and 7 bases from J; junction bases left unmatched: 9. The CDR3 DNA follows: TGTGCCAGCAGCTCGACGCGGGAGTTTGGCGGGGAGCTGTTTTTT. It encodes CASSSTREFGGELFF.

The chain's CDR3 is CASVNYEQYF. The CDR3 DNA follows: TGTGCCAGCGTAAATTACGAGCAGTACTTC. The chain joins TRBV5-8 to TRBJ2-7; no clear D. The CDR3 loop spans 10 amino acids. In germline, CDR1 is SGHTS, CDR2 YDEGEE. The V end was cut by 7 bases, the J end by 4 bases, with 6 bases between.

The sample holds many counts of this clonotype. The rearrangement joins TRBV27 to TRBJ2-2, with TRBD1 identical over 8 bases. The junction had 9 bases not matched to a gene; V was cut back by 5 bases and J by 4 bases. Germline V gives CDR1 MNHEY, CDR2 SMNVEV (reference sequence). This CDR3 contains 16 residues. This CDR3 is CASSSRDRTVTGELFF. CDR3 sequence (DNA): TGTGCCAGCAGTAGCCGGGACAGGACCGTCACCGGGGAGCTGTTTTTT.

The chain carries TRBV3-1 and TRBJ1-1, with D unresolved. Trimming left V 0 bases short and J 1 base short, with 12 bases between. Looked up from germline, CDR1 is LGHDT and CDR2 is YNNKEL (reference sequence). CDR3 size: 16 residues. The CDR3 region has the DNA TGTGCCAGCAGCCAAGAGGGCAGCTTAACGAACACTGAAGCTTTCTTT. Translating it yields CASSQEGSLTNTEAFF.

This clonotype was detected ten times or more. The J gene is TRBJ1-2, the V gene TRBV2; no definite D call. The CDR3 has 14 residues. CDR1 and CDR2 (germline): SNHLY, FYNNEI. Trimming stripped 2 bases from V and 8 bases from J, with 15 bases between. The CDR3 nucleotides are TGTGCCAGCAGTGAAATGGTCAGGCAGGCCGGCTACACCTTC. Residues: CASSEMVRQAGYTF.

At least ten counts were recorded for this clonotype. DNA for the CDR3: TGTGCCAGCAGCTTAGAAGGGGGGAGGACCCACGAGCAGTACTTC. Translated, it gives CASSLEGGRTHEQYF. The chain couples TRBV11-2 to TRBJ2-7, with D perhaps being TRBD1 or TRBD2 (6 bases each). Germline V lookup: CDR1 SGHAT, CDR2 FQNNGV. The CDR3 has 15 residues. Trimming left V 0 bases short and J 5 bases short, with 14 bases between.

This clonotype was observed a few times. The CDR3 region has the DNA TGCAGCGCTCTCATCCGGGACAGGGGCTTGCGCGAGCAGTACTTC. This gives the protein CSALIRDRGLREQYF. This sequence joins TRBV29-1 and TRBJ2-7; TRBD1 agrees at 10 bases. The V and J ends lost 7 bases and 6 bases, in that order; junction bases with no gene match: 15. CDR1 is SQVTM and CDR2 is ANQGSEA in the germline V gene. The length of the CDR3 is 15 residues.

This clonotype was seen only a few times. The chain couples TRBV7-9 to TRBJ2-5, with D uncertain. Trimming took 5 bases from V and 2 from J, leaving 21 bases between them. CDR3 length: 17 amino acids. Germline values: CDR1 SEHNR, CDR2 FQNEAQ (reference sequence). For the CDR3, the DNA is TGTGCCAGCAGCCTAGGAAACGATCAGACCTTACAAGAGACCCAGTACTTC. The encoded protein is CASSLGNDQTLQETQYF.

The rearrangement uses TRBV5-1 and TRBJ2-3; TRBD2 might be the D (5 bases). The germline V gene has CDR1 SGHRS and CDR2 YFSETQ. The germline V and J ends were trimmed by 4 bases and 1 base, with 7 bases remaining between them. CDR3 size: 13 residues. CDR3 region: CASSTEGTDTQYF. CDR3 in DNA: TGCGCCAGCAGCACGGAGGGCACAGATACGCAGTATTTT.

This clonotype appeared many times. CDR3 residues: CSATDGSNEKLFF. In DNA, the CDR3 is TGCAGTGCCACGGACGGGTCTAATGAAAAACTGTTTTTT. This chain connects TRBV20-1 to TRBJ1-4; D is unclear. The germline V gene has CDR1 DFQATT and CDR2 SNEGSKA (reference sequence). The CDR3 spans 13 residues. V was pared by 6 bases and J by 3 bases, with 11 bases between.

In this sample, this clonotype turned up many times. The chain uses TRBV28 and TRBJ1-2; no reliable D call. CDR3 length equals 12 residues. V lost 5 bases to trimming and J lost 7 bases, with 11 bases between them. The germline gives CDR1 MDHEN, CDR2 SYDVKM. Here the CDR3 reads CASSPMGSGYTF. The CDR3 nucleotides are TGTGCCAGCAGTCCAATGGGGAGTGGCTACACCTTC.

This chain links TRBV4-1 with TRBJ2-1; 7 bases line up with TRBD2. The CDR3 consists of 18 residues. V lost 1 base and J lost 4; bases outside the gene matches: 13. Germline lookup yields CDR1 MGHRA and CDR2 YSYEKL. The CDR3 region is CASSQGWEEGRAYNEQFF. CDR3 nucleotide sequence: TGCGCCAGCAGCCAAGGGTGGGAAGAAGGGAGGGCTTACAATGAGCAGTTCTTC.

This clonotype was seen ten or more times. The chain carries TRBV20-1 and TRBJ2-1, with 13 nucleotides matching TRBD2. The V and J ends lost 6 bases and 9 bases, in that order; junction bases with no gene match: 5. This CDR3 comprises 13 residues. Germline lookup yields CDR1 DFQATT and CDR2 SNEGSKA (reference sequence). CDR3 loop: CSAAGTSGIEQFF. The CDR3 DNA reads as TGCAGTGCCGCGGGGACTAGCGGGATTGAGCAGTTCTTC.

On this clonotype: One base away lies a much larger clone, so this may be a sequencing read error. This chain connects TRBV2 to TRBJ2-7, with TRBD1 as a possible D gene (5 bases). This CDR3 contains 13 residues. Germline CDR1 is SNHLY and CDR2 is FYNNEI. V was cut by 4 bases and J by 0 bases, with 7 bases left in between. Here the CDR3 reads CASSGQSSYEQYF. Here the CDR3 DNA reads TGTGCCAGCAGTGGACAGAGCTCCTACGAGCAGTACTTC.

This clonotype was counted many times. The chain combines TRBV20-1 with TRBJ2-3; 7 positions agree with TRBD2. The trim removed 1 base at V and 5 bases at J, leaving 9 bases unmatched. This CDR3 spans 15 amino acids. Germline CDR1 is DFQATT and CDR2 is SNEGSKA (reference sequence). The CDR3 sequence: CSARGGGGRRDTQYF. CDR3 nucleotides: TGCAGTGCTAGAGGGGGTGGCGGGAGACGAGATACGCAGTATTTT.

This clonotype has a count of ten or more. The chain has TRBV30 and TRBJ2-1; D is perhaps TRBD1 (6 bases). V was clipped by 0 bases and J by 2 bases, with 11 bases between them. The CDR3 contains 15 residues. Germline V gene sequence: CDR1 GTSNPN, CDR2 SVGIG (reference sequence). In DNA form, the CDR3 reads TGTGCCTGGAGTGTACTAGGGGGACCCTACAATGAGCAGTTCTTC. Its protein product is CAWSVLGGPYNEQFF.

This clonotype was seen a few times. This chain joins TRBV3-1 and TRBJ2-7; 11 bases agree with TRBD2. CDR1 LGHDT and CDR2 YNNKEL come from the germline V gene (reference sequence). There are 14 residues in the CDR3. J gave up 7 bases and V 4 bases, and 6 bases lay outside the gene matches. CDR3 in amino acids: CASSLSGRAGEQYF. For the CDR3, the DNA is TGTGCCAGCAGCCTTAGCGGGAGGGCCGGGGAGCAGTACTTC.

The gene calls are TRBV27 and TRBJ2-3; D possibly corresponds to TRBD2 (7 bases). V was pared by 3 bases and J by 0 bases, with 13 bases between. The germline gives CDR1 MNHEY, CDR2 SMNVEV (reference sequence). The CDR3 length is 16 residues. The CDR3 coding sequence is TGTGCCAGCAGTTTTCGGGGGGCGGTTAGCACAGATACGCAGTATTTT. This encodes CASSFRGAVSTDTQYF.

This clonotype has more than one count but fewer than ten. The V gene is TRBV7-2, the J gene TRBJ1-4; D gene uncertain. Per the germline V gene, CDR1 is SGHTA and CDR2 is FQGNSA. CDR3 length: 13 amino acids. V was cut by 2 bases and J by 7 bases, with 8 bases left in between. The CDR3 region has the DNA TGTGCCAGCAGCTTACTAGGGATTGAAAAACTGTTTTTT. It translates to CASSLLGIEKLFF.